Shown below are 25 T cell receptor beta chains from a single sample sequenced in a study of shared clonotypes between healthy human individuals. Clones were read by immunoSEQ multiplex PCR, and TCRdb kept only the in-frame ones, dropping some. This sample has 2 million to 3 million clones, with approximately 93% found just once. The sample consisted of naive CD4+ T cells from PBMCs. This sample's subset: CD45RA+ positively selected. The receptors here all came from a man between 18 and 35 years old in good health. Some clones in this sample may be carry-over from other donors' samples.

The CDR3 sequence is CASSQTTSGSYEQYF. Written as DNA, the CDR3 is TGTGCCAGCAGCCAGACGACTAGCGGGAGCTACGAGCAGTACTTC. The V call is TRBV5-4, the J call TRBJ2-7, with TRBD2 matching 12 bases. J lost 3 bases, V lost 4 bases, and 5 bases had no gene match. The germline V gene has CDR1 SGHNT and CDR2 YYREEE (reference sequence). This CDR3 is built from 15 residues.

This sequence joins TRBV18 and TRBJ2-7, with 11 bases matching TRBD2. The germline V gene has CDR1 KGHSH and CDR2 LQKENI. The CDR3 has 18 residues. Trimming at V came to 1 base and at J to 6 bases, leaving 14 bases not matched to a gene. CDR3 residues: CASSPQGRATSGAIEQYF. DNA of the CDR3: TGTGCCAGCTCACCACAGGGGAGGGCGACTAGCGGGGCGATCGAGCAGTACTTC.

This chain uses TRBV19 with TRBJ2-7; 8 bases align to TRBD1. The J segment lost 2 bases and the V segment lost 5 bases, leaving 5 bases of the junction unmatched. The CDR3 sequence is 14 residues long. Germline loops: CDR1 LNHDA, CDR2 SQIVND (reference sequence). The CDR3 here is CASSEDRAPYEQYF. In nucleotides, the CDR3 is TGTGCCAGTAGTGAGGACAGGGCCCCCTACGAGCAGTACTTC.

The CDR3 DNA follows: TGTGCCAGCATCGCAGGGAGGGGAATAGAAGCTAGGAACACTGAAGCTTTCTTT. This sequence encodes CASIAGRGIEARNTEAFF. V and J are TRBV21-1 and TRBJ1-1. TRBV21-1 represents a pseudogene. There are 18 residues in the CDR3.

This rearrangement joins TRBV28 to TRBJ1-3, with D possibly TRBD1 on 5 matching bases. CDR3 size: 14 residues. Per germline, CDR1 MDHEN and CDR2 SYDVKM. Between the trimmed V and J ends, which lost 7 bases and 4 bases, there was a span of 14 bases. The CDR3 loop reads CASKTGGGGNTIYF. CDR3 DNA sequence: TGTGCCAGCAAGACCGGTGGGGGGGGAAACACCATATATTTT.

V and J are TRBV2 and TRBJ2-4, with a tentative D call TRBD1 (5 bases). CDR1 and CDR2 (germline): SNHLY, FYNNEI. V dropped 4 bases and J dropped 5 bases, with 12 bases sitting between them. The CDR3 sequence is 14 residues long. The CDR3 region has the DNA TGTGCCAGCAGTGCCCAGGGTGTTCAAAACATTCAGTACTTC. It encodes CASSAQGVQNIQYF.

This clone was seen a single time. The same CDR3 arises from other DNA sequences in this sample as well. The chain is built from TRBV7-2 and TRBJ1-1; 7 nucleotides line up with TRBD1. The CDR3 sequence is 13 residues long. CDR1 and CDR2 from the germline V gene are SGHTA and FQGNSA. V was pared by 4 bases and J by 6 bases, with 5 bases of the junction left unmatched. The CDR3 loop is CASSSRQGSEAFF. The CDR3 DNA reads as TGTGCCAGCAGCTCGAGACAGGGTTCTGAAGCTTTCTTT.

This chain joins TRBV5-1 and TRBJ2-2, with 10 positions matching TRBD2. Unmatched junction bases numbered 2, after V lost 0 bases and J lost 3 bases. The CDR3 contains 16 residues. CDR1 is SGHRS and CDR2 is YFSETQ in the germline V gene. The CDR3 sequence is CASSLEAGGHTGELFF. The CDR3 DNA reads TGCGCCAGCAGCTTGGAAGCGGGAGGGCACACCGGGGAGCTGTTTTTT.

Turning to this clone: The identical CDR3 is also encoded by other nucleotide sequences in the sample. The chain combines TRBV6-5 with TRBJ2-5, with no clear D. Germline V lookup: CDR1 MNHEY, CDR2 SVGAGI. The CDR3 contains 12 residues. V lost 0 bases and J lost 3, with 2 bases in between. The CDR3: CASSYSKETQYF. The CDR3 nucleotides read TGTGCCAGCAGTTACTCCAAAGAGACCCAGTACTTC.

The chain joins TRBV19 to TRBJ1-4; weak D call: TRBD1 (6 bases). Trimming took off 4 bases at V and 0 bases at J, with 21 bases between the two ends. This CDR3 is built from 19 residues. Germline lookup yields CDR1 LNHDA and CDR2 SQIVND (reference sequence). The CDR3 loop reads CASSSLTGKEGATNEKLFF. CDR3 DNA sequence: TGTGCCAGTAGTAGCCTCACGGGCAAGGAGGGGGCAACTAATGAAAAACTGTTTTTT.

V usage is TRBV12-5 and J usage is TRBJ2-2; the match to TRBD1 covers 7 bases. The CDR3 spans 19 residues. The V gene's germline CDR1 is LGHNT and CDR2 FRNRAP. The trim removed 1 base at V and 4 bases at J, leaving 15 bases unmatched. CDR3 sequence (DNA): TGTGCTAGTGGTTTGGGAACACTTACAGGGGTTGGGTTCACCGGGGAGCTGTTTTTT. Translating it yields CASGLGTLTGVGFTGELFF. Based on the CDR3 plus reference TRBV12-5 and TRBJ2-2, the full variable domain is DARVTQTPRHKVTEMGQEVTMRCQPILGHNTVFWYRQTMMQGLELLAYFRNRAPLDDSGMPKDRFSAEMPDATLATLKIQPSEPRDSAVYFCASGLGTLTGVGFTGELFFGEGSRLTVL.

The rearrangement joins TRBV21-1 to TRBJ2-2; the table's D call TRBD1 went unverified against the DNA. TRBV21-1 is reported as a pseudogene. CDR3 length: 19 residues. CDR3 nucleotides: TGTGCCAGCAGCAGAGCCGGGACAGGGCGAACAAACTACACCGGGGAGCTGTTTTTT. This gives the protein CASSRAGTGRTNYTGELFF.

V usage is TRBV13 and J usage is TRBJ2-1, with D perhaps assigned TRBD1 or TRBD2 (5 bases each). The CDR3 loop spans 17 amino acids. The V gene lost 4 bases and the J gene lost 6 bases, with 22 bases spanning the gap. In germline, CDR1 is PRHDT, CDR2 FYEKMQ (reference sequence). This CDR3 is CASSSSRERSISNEQFF. CDR3 nucleotide sequence: TGTGCCAGCAGCTCAAGCAGGGAGCGGTCCATCTCCAATGAGCAGTTCTTC.

The CDR3 DNA follows: TGCGCCAGCAGCCAAACTAGCGGACTCCGCACAGATACGCAGTATTTT. It yields the protein CASSQTSGLRTDTQYF. The gene calls are TRBV4-1 and TRBJ2-3; the match to TRBD2 covers 8 bases. Germline trimming cut 2 bases from V and 1 base from J; bases unmatched to any gene: 5. The CDR3 consists of 16 residues. Germline loops: CDR1 MGHRA, CDR2 YSYEKL.

This chain uses TRBV19 with TRBJ1-4; 7 bases line up with TRBD1. CDR3 size: 15 residues. Germline lookup yields CDR1 LNHDA and CDR2 SQIVND (reference sequence). V was clipped by 8 bases and J by 0 bases; unmatched bases: 6. The CDR3 spells CASRDRKATNEKLFF. CDR3 sequence (DNA): TGTGCCAGTCGGGACAGAAAGGCAACTAATGAAAAACTGTTTTTT.

This rearrangement joins TRBV7-3 to TRBJ2-5; 7 bases align to TRBD2. Germline CDR1 is SGHTA and CDR2 is FQGTGA. The J segment lost 5 bases and the V segment lost 3 bases, leaving 9 bases of the junction unmatched. The CDR3 spans 15 residues. CDR3 amino acids: CASSFEGGRGETQYF. CDR3 in DNA: TGTGCCAGCAGCTTTGAGGGAGGGCGAGGGGAGACCCAGTACTTC. Based on the CDR3 plus reference TRBV7-3 and TRBJ2-5, the full variable domain is GAGVSQTPSNKVTEKGKYVELRCDPISGHTALYWYRQSLGQGPEFLIYFQGTGAADDSGLPNDRFFAVRPEGSVSTLKIQRTERGDSAVYLCASSFEGGRGETQYFGPGTRLLVL.

The chain links TRBV25-1 to TRBJ2-3, with 7 bases matching TRBD2. Germline V lookup: CDR1 MGHDK, CDR2 SYGVNS. V lost 1 base to trimming and J lost 0 bases; unmatched junction nucleotides: 10. The CDR3 runs to 18 residues. The CDR3 coding sequence is TGTGCCAGCAGTGAATCGGAGCGGGACGGAGATAGCACAGATACGCAGTATTTT. It translates to CASSESERDGDSTDTQYF.

As DNA, the CDR3 is TGCGCCAGCAGCTCCTGGCAGGGGGCGCGCCCCTACGAGCAGTACTTC. This sequence encodes CASSSWQGARPYEQYF. The chain joins TRBV4-1 to TRBJ2-7, with 8 nucleotides matching TRBD1. CDR1 MGHRA and CDR2 YSYEKL come from the germline V gene. This CDR3 is built from 16 residues. V trimming: 5 bases; J trimming: 2 bases; junction bases outside the gene matches: 11.

This clone was picked up one time. The rearrangement joins TRBV6-5 to TRBJ2-4; possible D gene TRBD2, 6 bases. Germline V gene sequence: CDR1 MNHEY, CDR2 SVGAGI. This CDR3 contains 13 residues. Trimming removed 6 bases at V and 5 bases at J, with 11 bases between. CDR3 region: CASSSGDQNIQYF. CDR3 coding DNA: TGTGCCAGCAGCTCGGGAGATCAAAACATTCAGTACTTC.

The rearrangement uses TRBV5-1 and TRBJ1-5; D call uncertain. Germline CDR1 is SGHRS and CDR2 is YFSETQ. CDR3 length: 13 residues. V was clipped by 5 bases and J by 0 bases, with 6 bases between them. The CDR3 sequence: CASRGSSNQPQHF. Here the CDR3 DNA reads TGCGCCAGCAGAGGGAGTAGCAATCAGCCCCAGCATTTT.

CDR3 protein: CASSPGTSGRGETQYF. The CDR3 DNA is TGTGCCAGCAGCCCGGGGACTAGCGGGAGGGGAGAGACCCAGTACTTC. The chain recombines TRBV11-3 with TRBJ2-5; the match to TRBD2 covers 16 bases. The CDR3 totals 16 residues. V gave up 5 bases and J gave up 4 bases; unmatched junction bases: 4. Germline V lookup: CDR1 SGHNT, CDR2 YENEEA.

The chain joins TRBV30 to TRBJ2-5, with TRBD2 identical over 7 bases. V was clipped by 2 bases and J by 2 bases; unmatched bases: 5. Germline V CDR1 and CDR2: GTSNPN, SVGIG (reference sequence). CDR3 length: 14 residues. The CDR3 DNA follows: TGTGCCTGGAGTCGAGGGCGGGGGCAAGAGACCCAGTACTTC. Protein: CAWSRGRGQETQYF.

The chain recombines TRBV6-6 with TRBJ1-2; unclear D gene. The germline CDR1 and CDR2 sequences are MNHNY and SVGAGI (reference sequence). The CDR3 length is 12 residues. Trimming pared 6 bases from V and 1 base from J, leaving 6 bases between. Here the CDR3 reads CASSLLNYGYTF. CDR3 in DNA: TGTGCCAGCAGCCTGCTTAACTATGGCTACACCTTC.

The chain uses TRBV19 and TRBJ1-3; D gene ambiguous. The CDR3 length is 17 residues. Trimming pared 3 bases from V and 0 bases from J, leaving 15 bases between. The V gene's germline CDR1 is LNHDA and CDR2 SQIVND (reference sequence). The CDR3 DNA reads TGTGCCAGTAGTATTGCGAGGGCCGCGGACTCTGGAAACACCATATATTTT. This translates into CASSIARAADSGNTIYF.

As DNA, the CDR3 is TGTGCCAGCAGCAGGACTAGCGGGAGGGCTAACGAGCAGTACTTC. Encoded protein: CASSRTSGRANEQYF. V and J are TRBV7-2 and TRBJ2-7, with 15 nucleotides matching TRBD2. Germline V lookup: CDR1 SGHTA, CDR2 FQGNSA. V shed 5 bases and J 5 bases; nucleotides not matched to a gene: 4. This CDR3 spans 15 amino acids.